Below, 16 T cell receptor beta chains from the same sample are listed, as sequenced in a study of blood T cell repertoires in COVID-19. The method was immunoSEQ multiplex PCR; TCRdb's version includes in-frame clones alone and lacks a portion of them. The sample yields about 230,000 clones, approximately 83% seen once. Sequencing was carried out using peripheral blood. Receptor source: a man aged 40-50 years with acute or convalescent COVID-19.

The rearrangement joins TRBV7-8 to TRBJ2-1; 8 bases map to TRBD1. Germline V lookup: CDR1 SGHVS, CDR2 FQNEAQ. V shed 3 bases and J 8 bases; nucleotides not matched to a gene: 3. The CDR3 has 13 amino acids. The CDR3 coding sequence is TGTGCCAGCAGCTTGGACAGGGTCCATGAGCAGTTCTTC. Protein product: CASSLDRVHEQFF.

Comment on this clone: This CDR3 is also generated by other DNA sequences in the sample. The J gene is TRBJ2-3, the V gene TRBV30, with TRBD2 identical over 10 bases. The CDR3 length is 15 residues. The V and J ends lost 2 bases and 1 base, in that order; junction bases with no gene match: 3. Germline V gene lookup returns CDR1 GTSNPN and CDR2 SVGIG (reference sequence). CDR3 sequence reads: CAWSLGTSGTDTQYF. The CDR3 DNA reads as TGTGCCTGGAGTCTTGGGACTAGCGGCACAGATACGCAGTATTTT.

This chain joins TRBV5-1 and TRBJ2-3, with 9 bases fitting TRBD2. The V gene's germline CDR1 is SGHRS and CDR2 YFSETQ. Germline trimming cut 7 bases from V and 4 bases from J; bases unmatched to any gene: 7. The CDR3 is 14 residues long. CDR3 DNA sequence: TGCGCCAGCGGCGGGGGGGGGAGAGCAGATACGCAGTATTTT. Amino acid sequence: CASGGGGRADTQYF. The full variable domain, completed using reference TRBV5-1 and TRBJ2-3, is KAGVTQTPRYLIKTRGQQVTLSCSPISGHRSVSWYQQTPGQGLQFLFEYFSETQRNKGNFPGRFSGRQFSNSRSEMNVSTLELGDSALYLCASGGGGRADTQYFGPGTRLTVL.

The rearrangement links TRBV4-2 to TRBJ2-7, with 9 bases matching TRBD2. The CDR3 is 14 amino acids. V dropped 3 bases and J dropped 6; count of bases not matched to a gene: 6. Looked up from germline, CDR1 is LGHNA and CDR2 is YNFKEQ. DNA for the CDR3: TGTGCCAGCAGCCAGGTAGCGGGAGAGGCCGAGCAGTACTTC. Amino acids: CASSQVAGEAEQYF.

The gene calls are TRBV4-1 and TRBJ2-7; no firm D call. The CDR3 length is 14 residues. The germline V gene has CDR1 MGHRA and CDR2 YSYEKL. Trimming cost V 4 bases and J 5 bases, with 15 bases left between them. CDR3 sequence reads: CASSLYPNEHEQYF. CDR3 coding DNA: TGCGCCAGCAGCCTTTACCCCAACGAGCACGAGCAGTACTTC.

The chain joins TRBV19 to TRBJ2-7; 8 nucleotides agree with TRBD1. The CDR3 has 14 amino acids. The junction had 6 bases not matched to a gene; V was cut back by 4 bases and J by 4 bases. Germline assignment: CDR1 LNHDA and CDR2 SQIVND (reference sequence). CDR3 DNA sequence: TGTGCCAGTAGTACCAGACAGGGGTTGTACGAGCAGTACTTC. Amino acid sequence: CASSTRQGLYEQYF.

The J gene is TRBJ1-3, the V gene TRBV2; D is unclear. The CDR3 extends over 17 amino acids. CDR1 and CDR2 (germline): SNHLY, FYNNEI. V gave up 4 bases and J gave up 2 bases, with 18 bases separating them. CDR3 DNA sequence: TGTGCCAGCAGTGGGGGTCTAAGGACTGCGGCTGGAAACACCATATATTTT. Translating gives CASSGGLRTAAGNTIYF.

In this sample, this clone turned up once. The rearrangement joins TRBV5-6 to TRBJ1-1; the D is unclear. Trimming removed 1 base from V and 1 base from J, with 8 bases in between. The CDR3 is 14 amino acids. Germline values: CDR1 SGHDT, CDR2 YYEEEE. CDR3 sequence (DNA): TGTGCCAGCAGCTTGTCCGGGGAGAACACTGAAGCTTTCTTT. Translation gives CASSLSGENTEAFF.

CDR3 loop: CASSQVVLLPYEQYF. CDR3 nucleotide sequence: TGCGCCAGCAGCCAAGTTGTCCTACTGCCCTACGAGCAGTACTTC. The chain employs TRBV4-1 and TRBJ2-7; D not resolved. Deletions cut 1 base from V and 2 bases from J, with 12 bases between. Germline V gives CDR1 MGHRA, CDR2 YSYEKL. The CDR3 runs 15 residues.

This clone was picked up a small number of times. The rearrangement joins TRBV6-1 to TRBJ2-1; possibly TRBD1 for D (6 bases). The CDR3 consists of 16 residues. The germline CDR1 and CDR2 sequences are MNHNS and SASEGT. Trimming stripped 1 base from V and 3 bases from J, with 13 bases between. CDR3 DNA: TGTGCCAGCAGTGAAGTGACAGGCCGTTTCTACAATGAGCAGTTCTTC. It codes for CASSEVTGRFYNEQFF.

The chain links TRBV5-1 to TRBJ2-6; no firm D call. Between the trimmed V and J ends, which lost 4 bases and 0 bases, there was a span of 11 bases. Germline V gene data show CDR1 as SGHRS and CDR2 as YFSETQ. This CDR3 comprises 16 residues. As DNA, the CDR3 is TGCGCCAGCAGCCGGAACAGAGCCTCTGGGGCCAACGTCCTGACTTTC. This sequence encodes CASSRNRASGANVLTF.

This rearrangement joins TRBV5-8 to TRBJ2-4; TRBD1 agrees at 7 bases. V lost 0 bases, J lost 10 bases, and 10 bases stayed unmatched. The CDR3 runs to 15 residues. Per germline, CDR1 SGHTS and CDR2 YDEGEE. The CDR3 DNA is TGTGCCAGCAGCTTGGGCAGGGGGATTGCAAAGATTCAGTACTTC. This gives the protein CASSLGRGIAKIQYF. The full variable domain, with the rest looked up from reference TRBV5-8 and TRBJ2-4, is EAGVTQSPTHLIKTRGQQATLRCSPISGHTSVYWYQQALGLGLQFLLWYDEGEERNRGNFPPRFSGRQFPNYSSELNVNALELEDSALYLCASSLGRGIAKIQYFGAGTRLSVL.

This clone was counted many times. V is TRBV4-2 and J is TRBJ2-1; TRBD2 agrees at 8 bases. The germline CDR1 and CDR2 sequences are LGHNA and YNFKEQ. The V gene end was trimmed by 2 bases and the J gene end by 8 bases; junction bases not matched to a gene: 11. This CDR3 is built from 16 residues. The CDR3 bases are TGTGCCAGCAGCCAAAAAAGCGGGAGTGGGGGCTATGAGCAGTTCTTC. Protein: CASSQKSGSGGYEQFF.

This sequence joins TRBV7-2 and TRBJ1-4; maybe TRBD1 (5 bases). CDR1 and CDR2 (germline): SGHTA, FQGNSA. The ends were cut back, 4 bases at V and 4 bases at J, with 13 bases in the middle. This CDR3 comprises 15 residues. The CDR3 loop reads CASSSSGLGNEKLFF. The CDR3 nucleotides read TGTGCCAGCAGCTCCTCAGGGTTGGGTAATGAAAAACTGTTTTTT.

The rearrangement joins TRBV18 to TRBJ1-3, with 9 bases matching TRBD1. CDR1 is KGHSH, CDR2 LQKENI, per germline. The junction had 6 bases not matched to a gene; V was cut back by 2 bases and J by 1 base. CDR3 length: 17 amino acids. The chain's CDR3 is CASSPEIQGASGNTIYF. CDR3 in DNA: TGTGCCAGCTCACCAGAGATACAGGGGGCGTCTGGAAACACCATATATTTT.

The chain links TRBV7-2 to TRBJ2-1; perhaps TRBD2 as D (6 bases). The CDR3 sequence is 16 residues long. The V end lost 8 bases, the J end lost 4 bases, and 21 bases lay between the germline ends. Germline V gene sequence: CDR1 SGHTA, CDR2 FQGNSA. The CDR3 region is CASGGGGSLSYNEQFF. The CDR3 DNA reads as TGTGCCAGCGGAGGAGGAGGGAGCCTTAGTTACAATGAGCAGTTCTTC.